This T cell receptor (beta chain) was identified in a study of T cells in Graves' hyperthyroidism and ophthalmopathy. Study-wide results and caveats: Onset of ophthalmopathy came a median approximately 6 months after the model predicted it.

The germline V gene encodes CDR1 SNHLY and CDR2 FYNNEI. The length of the CDR3 is 15 residues. The ends were cut back, 6 bases at V and 0 bases at J, with 15 bases in the middle. Diagnosis of hyperthyroidism was new in patients aged 18 to 65, and its duration was under 2 months. It was uncontrolled infection, other autoimmune disease, pregnancy or lactation that excluded patients. Researchers took RNA transcripts and amplified the TCR beta CDR3 regions from them. HTBI primers were the set used in a first-round RT-PCR of the TCR CDR3. MiXCR, run by TCRdb on the multiplex PCR reads, gives a single entry per CDR3 protein. The sample shows 400,000 to 500,000 distinct CDR3 sequences, roughly 13% of them seen only once. This clonotype was observed many times. The antigen is unknown.

The sequence was collected from a woman aged 18-29 years with Graves' hyperthyroidism. The gene calls are TRBV2 and TRBJ2-7; D is possibly TRBD1 (7 bases). The sample was blood. The CDR3 nucleotides read TGTGCCAGCAGGAGGGGGCAGGGGGGCTCCTACGAGCAGTACTTC. It translates to CASRRGQGGSYEQYF.